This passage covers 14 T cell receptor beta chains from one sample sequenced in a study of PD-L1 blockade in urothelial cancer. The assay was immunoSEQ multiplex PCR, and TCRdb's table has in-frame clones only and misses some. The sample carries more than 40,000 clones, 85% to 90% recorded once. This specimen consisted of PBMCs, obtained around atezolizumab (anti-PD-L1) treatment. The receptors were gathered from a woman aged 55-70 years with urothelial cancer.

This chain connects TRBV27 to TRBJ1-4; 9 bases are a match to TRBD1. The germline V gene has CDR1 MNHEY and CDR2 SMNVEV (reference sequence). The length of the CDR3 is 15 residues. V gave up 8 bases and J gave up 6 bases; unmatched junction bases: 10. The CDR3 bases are TGTGCCAGCGGCCGTTGGACAGGGGCAGATGAAAAACTGTTTTTT. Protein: CASGRWTGADEKLFF. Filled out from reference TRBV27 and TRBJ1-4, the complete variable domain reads EAQVTQNPRYLITVTGKKLTVTCSQNMNHEYMSWYRQDPGLGLRQIYYSMNVEVTDKGDVPEGYKVSRKEKRNFPLILESPSPNQTSLYFCASGRWTGADEKLFFGSGTQLSVL.

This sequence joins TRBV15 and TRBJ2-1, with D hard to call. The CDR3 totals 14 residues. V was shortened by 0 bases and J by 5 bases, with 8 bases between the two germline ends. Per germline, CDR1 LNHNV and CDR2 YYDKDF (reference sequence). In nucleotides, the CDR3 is TGTGCCACCAGCAGAGATCTCCTTGACAATGAGCAGTTCTTC. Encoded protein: CATSRDLLDNEQFF.

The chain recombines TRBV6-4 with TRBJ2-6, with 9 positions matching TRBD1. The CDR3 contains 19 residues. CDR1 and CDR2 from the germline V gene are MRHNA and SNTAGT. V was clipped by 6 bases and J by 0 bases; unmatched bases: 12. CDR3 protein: CASSNFPGQGNSGANVLTF. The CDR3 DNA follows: TGTGCCAGCAGCAATTTCCCGGGACAGGGAAACTCTGGGGCCAACGTCCTGACTTTC.

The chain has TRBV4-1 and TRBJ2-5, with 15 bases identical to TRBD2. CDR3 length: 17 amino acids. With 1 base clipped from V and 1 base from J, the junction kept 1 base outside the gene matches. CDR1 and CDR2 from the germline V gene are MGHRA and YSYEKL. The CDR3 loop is CASSQGTSGGAQETQYF. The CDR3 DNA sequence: TGCGCCAGCAGCCAAGGGACTAGCGGGGGGGCCCAAGAGACCCAGTACTTC.

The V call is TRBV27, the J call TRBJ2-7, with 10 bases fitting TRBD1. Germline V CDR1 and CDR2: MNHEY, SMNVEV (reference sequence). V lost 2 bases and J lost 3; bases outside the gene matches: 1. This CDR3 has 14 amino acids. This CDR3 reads CASSLRDRGYEQYF. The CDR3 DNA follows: TGTGCCAGCAGTTTACGGGACAGGGGCTACGAGCAGTACTTC.

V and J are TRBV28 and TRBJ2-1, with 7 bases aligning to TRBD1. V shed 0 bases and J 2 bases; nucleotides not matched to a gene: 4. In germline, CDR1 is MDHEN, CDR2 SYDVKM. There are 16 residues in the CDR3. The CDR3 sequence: CASSLWQGDTYNEQFF. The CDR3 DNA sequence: TGTGCCAGCAGTTTATGGCAGGGGGATACCTACAATGAGCAGTTCTTC.

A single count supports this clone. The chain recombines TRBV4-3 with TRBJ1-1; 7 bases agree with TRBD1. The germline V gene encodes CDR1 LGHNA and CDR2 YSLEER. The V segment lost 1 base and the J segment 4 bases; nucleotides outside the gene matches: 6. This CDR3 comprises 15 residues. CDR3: CASSQVPGGGTEAFF. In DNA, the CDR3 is TGCGCCAGCAGCCAAGTACCAGGGGGAGGCACTGAAGCTTTCTTT.

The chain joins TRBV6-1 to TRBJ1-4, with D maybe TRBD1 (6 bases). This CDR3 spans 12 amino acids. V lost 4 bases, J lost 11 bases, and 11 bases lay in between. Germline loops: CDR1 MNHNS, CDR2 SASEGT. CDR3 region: CASSASRGKLFF. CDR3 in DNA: TGTGCCAGCAGTGCGAGCAGGGGCAAACTGTTTTTT.

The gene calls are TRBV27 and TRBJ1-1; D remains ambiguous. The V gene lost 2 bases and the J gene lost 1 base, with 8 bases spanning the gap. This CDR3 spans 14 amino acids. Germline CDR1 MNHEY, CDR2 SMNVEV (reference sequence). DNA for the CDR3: TGTGCCAGCAGTTTAGGAGGCCCGAACACTGAAGCTTTCTTT. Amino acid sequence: CASSLGGPNTEAFF.

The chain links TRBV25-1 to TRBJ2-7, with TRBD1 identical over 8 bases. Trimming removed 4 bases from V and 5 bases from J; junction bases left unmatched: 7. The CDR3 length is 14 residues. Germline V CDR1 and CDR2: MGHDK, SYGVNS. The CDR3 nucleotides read TGTGCCAGCAGTGTGGACAGGGTAGTCAACGAGCAGTACTTC. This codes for CASSVDRVVNEQYF.

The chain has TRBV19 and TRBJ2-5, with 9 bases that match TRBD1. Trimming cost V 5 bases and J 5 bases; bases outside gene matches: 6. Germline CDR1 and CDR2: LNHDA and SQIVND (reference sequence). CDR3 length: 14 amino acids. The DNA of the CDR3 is TGTGCCAGTAGTCGGCGGGACAGGGTTGAGACCCAGTACTTC. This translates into CASSRRDRVETQYF.

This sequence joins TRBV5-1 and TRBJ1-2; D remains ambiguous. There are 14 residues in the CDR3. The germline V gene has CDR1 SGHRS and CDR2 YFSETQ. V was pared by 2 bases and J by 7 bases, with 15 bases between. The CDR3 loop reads CASSFQTSGGGYTF. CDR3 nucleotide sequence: TGCGCCAGCAGCTTCCAGACTTCGGGAGGTGGCTACACCTTC.

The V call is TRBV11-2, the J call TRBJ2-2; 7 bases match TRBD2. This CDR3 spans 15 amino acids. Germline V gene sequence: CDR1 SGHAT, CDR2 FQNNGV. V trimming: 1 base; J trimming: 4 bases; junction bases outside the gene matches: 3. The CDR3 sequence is CASSLVRGGTGELFF. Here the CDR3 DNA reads TGTGCCAGCAGCTTAGTACGCGGGGGCACCGGGGAGCTGTTTTTT.

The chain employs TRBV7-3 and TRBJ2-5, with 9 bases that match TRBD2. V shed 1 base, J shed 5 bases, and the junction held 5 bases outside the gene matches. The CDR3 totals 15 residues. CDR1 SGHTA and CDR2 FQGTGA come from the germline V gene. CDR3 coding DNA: TGTGCCAGCAGCTTAATGGCGGGGGGGGCGGAGACCCAGTACTTC. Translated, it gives CASSLMAGGAETQYF.